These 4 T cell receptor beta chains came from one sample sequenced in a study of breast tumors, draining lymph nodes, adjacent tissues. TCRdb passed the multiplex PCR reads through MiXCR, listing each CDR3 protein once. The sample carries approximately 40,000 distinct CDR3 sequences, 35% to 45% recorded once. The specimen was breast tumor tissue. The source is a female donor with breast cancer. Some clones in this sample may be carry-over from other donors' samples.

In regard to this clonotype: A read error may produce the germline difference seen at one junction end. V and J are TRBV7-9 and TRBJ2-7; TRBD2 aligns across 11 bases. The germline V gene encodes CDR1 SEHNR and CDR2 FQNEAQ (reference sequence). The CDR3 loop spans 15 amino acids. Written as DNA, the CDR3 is TGTGCCAGCAGCCAGAGGAGACTAGCGGGAACCCGGACAGTCTTC. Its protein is CASSQRRLAGTRTVF.

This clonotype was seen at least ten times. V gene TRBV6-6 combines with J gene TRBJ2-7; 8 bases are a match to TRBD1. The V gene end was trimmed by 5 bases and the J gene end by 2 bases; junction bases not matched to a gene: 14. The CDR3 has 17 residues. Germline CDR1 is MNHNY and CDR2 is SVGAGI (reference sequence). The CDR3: CASSGLSRDRSPYEQYF. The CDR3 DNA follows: TGTGCCAGCAGTGGACTTAGTCGGGACAGGTCCCCCTACGAGCAGTACTTC.

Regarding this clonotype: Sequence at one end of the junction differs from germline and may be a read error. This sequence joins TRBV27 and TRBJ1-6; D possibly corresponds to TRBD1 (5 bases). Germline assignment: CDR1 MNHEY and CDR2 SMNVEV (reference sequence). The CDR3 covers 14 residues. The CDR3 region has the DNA TGTGCCAGCAGTTCGACGGGGCCGTGGTCACCCCCCCACTTT. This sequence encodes CASSSTGPWSPPHF.

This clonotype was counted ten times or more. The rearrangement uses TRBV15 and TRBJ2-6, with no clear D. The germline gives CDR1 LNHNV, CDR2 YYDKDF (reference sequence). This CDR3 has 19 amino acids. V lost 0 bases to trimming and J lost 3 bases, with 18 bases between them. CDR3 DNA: TGTGCCACCAGCAGAGATGACGAAGGCTCCTGGGATGGGGCCAACGTCCTGACTTTC. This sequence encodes CATSRDDEGSWDGANVLTF.